This TCR beta chain was profiled in a study of cytomegalovirus exposure and HLA in healthy donors. The CDR3 is made up of 15 amino acids. The V end lost 6 bases, the J end lost 4 bases, and 15 bases lay between the germline ends. The V gene's germline CDR1 is MNHEY and CDR2 SMNVEV (reference sequence). With respect to this clone: The target antigen is unknown.

A multiplex PCR was run with 60 Vbeta primers and 13 Jbeta primers. Sequenced by immunoSEQ multiplex PCR; TCRdb stores in-frame clones only, minus some. The table shows roughly 150,000 clones, with less than 85% occurring only once. Study results and caveats: Sequencing probably produced one cluster of sequence variants that were highly shared. In presence/absence analyses, roughly uniform sequencing depth across donors was assumed. Looking again later, the authors saw that most CMV-associated TCR beta chains seemed HLA-restricted. According to the study, around 180 TCR beta chains were cytomegalovirus-associated.

The clonotype was recovered from a boy aged 2 to 10 in good health and CMV-seronegative. The specimen was PBMCs. The chain couples TRBV27 to TRBJ1-4, with D perhaps TRBD1 (6 bases). The chain's CDR3 is CASSRRTAFNEKLFF. The CDR3, as DNA: TGTGCCAGCAGCCGGAGGACAGCGTTTAATGAAAAACTGTTTTTT.